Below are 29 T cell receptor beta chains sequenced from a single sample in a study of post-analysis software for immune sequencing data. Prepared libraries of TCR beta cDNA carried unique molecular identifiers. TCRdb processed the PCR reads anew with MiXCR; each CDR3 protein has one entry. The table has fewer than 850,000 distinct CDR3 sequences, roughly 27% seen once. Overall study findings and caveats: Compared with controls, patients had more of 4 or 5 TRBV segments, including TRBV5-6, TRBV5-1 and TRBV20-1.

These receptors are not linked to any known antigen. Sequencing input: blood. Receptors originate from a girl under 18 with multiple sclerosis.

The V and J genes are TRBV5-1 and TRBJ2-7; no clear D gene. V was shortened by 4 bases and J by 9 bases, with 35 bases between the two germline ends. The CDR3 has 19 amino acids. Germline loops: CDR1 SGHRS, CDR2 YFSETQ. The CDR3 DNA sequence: TGCGCCAGCAGCGACCGACCAGAAGGCTTCTCATACCTACGAGCCGGGCAGTACTTC. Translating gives CASSDRPEGFSYLRAGQYF.

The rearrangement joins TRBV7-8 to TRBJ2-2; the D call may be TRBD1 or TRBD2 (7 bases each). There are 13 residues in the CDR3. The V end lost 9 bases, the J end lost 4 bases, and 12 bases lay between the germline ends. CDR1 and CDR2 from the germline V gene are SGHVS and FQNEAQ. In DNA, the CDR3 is TGTGCCAGTCAGGGGGGGGTCACCGGGGAGCTGTTTTTT. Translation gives CASQGGVTGELFF.

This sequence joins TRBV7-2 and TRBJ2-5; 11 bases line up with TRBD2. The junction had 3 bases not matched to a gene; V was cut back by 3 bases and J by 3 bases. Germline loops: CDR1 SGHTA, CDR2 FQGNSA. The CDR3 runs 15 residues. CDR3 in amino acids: CASSFRLAGKETQYF. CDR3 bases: TGTGCCAGCAGCTTCCGACTAGCGGGAAAAGAGACCCAGTACTTC.

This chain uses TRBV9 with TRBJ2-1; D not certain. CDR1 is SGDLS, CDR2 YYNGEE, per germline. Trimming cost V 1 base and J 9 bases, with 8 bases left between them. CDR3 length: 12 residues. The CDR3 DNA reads TGTGCCAGCAGCGTACGGTGGGGTGAGCAGTTCTTC. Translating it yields CASSVRWGEQFF.

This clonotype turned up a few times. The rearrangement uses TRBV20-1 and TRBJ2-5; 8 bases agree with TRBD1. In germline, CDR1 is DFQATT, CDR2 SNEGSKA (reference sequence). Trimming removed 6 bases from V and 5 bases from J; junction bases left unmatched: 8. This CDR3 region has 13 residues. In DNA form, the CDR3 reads TGCAGTGCGGACGACAGGGGAGTGGAGACCCAGTACTTC. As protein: CSADDRGVETQYF.

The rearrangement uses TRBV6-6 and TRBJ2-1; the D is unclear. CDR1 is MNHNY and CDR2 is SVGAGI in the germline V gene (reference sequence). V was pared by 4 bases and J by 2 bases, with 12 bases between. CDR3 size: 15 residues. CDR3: CASSSLLVTYNEQFF. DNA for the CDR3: TGTGCCAGCAGTTCACTCTTGGTCACCTACAATGAGCAGTTCTTC.

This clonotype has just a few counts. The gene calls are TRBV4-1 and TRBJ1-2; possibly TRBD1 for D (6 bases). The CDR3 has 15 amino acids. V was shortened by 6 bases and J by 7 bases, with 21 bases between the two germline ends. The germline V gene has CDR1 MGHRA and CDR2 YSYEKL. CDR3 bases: TGCGCCAGCAGGAACTTACAGGGAGATTTGCGTGGCTACACCTTC. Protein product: CASRNLQGDLRGYTF.

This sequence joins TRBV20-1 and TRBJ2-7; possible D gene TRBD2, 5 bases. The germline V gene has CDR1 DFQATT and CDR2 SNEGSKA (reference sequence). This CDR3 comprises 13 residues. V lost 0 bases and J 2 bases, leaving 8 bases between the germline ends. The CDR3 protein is CSARDGIAYEQYF. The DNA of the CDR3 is TGCAGTGCTAGAGACGGGATCGCCTACGAGCAGTACTTC.

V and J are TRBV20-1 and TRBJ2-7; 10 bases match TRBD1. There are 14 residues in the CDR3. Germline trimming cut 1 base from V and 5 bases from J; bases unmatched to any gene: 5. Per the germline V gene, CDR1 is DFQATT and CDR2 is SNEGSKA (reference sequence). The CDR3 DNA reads TGCAGTGCTAGAGCCGGGACAGGGGTCCACGAGCAGTACTTC. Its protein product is CSARAGTGVHEQYF.

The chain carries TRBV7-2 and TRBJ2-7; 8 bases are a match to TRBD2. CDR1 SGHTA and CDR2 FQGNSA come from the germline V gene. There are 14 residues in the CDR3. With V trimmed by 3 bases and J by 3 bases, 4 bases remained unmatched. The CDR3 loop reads CASSFGTRGYEQYF. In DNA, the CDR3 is TGTGCCAGCAGCTTCGGGACTAGGGGCTACGAGCAGTACTTC.

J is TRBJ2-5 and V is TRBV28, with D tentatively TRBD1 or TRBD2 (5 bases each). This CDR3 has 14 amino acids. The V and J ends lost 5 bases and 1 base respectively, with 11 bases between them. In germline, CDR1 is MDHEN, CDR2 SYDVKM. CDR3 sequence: CASSHTGGQETQYF. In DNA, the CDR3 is TGTGCCAGCAGTCACACTGGGGGCCAAGAGACCCAGTACTTC.

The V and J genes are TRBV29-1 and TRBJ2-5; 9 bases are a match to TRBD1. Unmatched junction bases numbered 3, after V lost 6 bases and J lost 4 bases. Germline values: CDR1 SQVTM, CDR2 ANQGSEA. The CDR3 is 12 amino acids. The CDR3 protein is CSVDRGGETQYF. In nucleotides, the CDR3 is TGCAGCGTAGACAGGGGGGGAGAGACCCAGTACTTC.

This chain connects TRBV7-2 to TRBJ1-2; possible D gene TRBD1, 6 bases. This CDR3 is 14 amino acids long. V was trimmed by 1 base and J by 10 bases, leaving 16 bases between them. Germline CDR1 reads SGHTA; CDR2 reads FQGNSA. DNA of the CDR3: TGTGCCAGCAGCTTAGGGCTTGGGACAATAGACTACACCTTC. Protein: CASSLGLGTIDYTF.

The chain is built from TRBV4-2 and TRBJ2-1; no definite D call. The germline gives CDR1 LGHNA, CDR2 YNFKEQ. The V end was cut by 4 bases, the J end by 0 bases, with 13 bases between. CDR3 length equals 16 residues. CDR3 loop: CASSLRAGDSYNEQFF. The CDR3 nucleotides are TGTGCCAGCAGCCTCCGGGCCGGTGACTCCTACAATGAGCAGTTCTTC.

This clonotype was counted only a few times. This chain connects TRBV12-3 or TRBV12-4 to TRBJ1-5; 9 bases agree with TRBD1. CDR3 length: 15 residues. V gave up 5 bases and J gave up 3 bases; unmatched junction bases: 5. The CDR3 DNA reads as TGTGCCAGCAGTCCGGGACAGGGATTCAATCAGCCCCAGCATTTT. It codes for CASSPGQGFNQPQHF.

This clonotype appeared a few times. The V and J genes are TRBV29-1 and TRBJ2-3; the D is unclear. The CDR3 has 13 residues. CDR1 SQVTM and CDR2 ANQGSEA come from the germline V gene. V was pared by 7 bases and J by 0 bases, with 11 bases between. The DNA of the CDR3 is TGCAGCGCCCAGACAAGTAGCACAGATACGCAGTATTTT. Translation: CSAQTSSTDTQYF.

CDR3 DNA sequence: TGTGCCAGCAGCCTCGTGGCAATCGAGCAGTTCTTC. Translating gives CASSLVAIEQFF. V gene TRBV25-1 combines with J gene TRBJ2-1; D not resolved. Germline V gene data show CDR1 as MGHDK and CDR2 as SYGVNS. V gave up 6 bases and J gave up 10 bases, with 13 bases separating them. This CDR3 is built from 12 residues.

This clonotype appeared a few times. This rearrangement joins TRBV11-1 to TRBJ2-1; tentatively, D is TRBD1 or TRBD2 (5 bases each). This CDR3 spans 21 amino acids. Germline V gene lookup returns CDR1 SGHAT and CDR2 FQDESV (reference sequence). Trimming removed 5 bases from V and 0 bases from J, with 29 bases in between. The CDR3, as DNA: TGTGCCAGCAGCGAACCCCTGGGACCATCGGGACCCCTTAGCTCCTACAATGAGCAGTTCTTC. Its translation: CASSEPLGPSGPLSSYNEQFF.

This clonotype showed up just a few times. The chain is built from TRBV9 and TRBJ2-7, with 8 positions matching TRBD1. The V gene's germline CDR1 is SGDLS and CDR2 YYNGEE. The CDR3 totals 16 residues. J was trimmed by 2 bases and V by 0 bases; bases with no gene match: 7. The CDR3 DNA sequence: TGTGCCAGCAGCGTAGTTCCTGGACAGGGAACCTACGAGCAGTACTTC. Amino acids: CASSVVPGQGTYEQYF.

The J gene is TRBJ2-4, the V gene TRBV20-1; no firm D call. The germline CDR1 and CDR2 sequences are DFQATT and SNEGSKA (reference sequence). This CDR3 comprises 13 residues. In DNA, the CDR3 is TGCGTCGGAGTAGTCCTAGCCAAAAACATTCAGTACTTC. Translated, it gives CVGVVLAKNIQYF.

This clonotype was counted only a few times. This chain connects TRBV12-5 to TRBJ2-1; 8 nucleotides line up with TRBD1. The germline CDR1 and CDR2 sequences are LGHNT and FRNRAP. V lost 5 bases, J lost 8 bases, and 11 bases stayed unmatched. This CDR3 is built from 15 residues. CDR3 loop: CASGPPGQESDEQFF. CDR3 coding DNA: TGTGCTAGTGGTCCCCCGGGACAGGAGTCCGATGAGCAGTTCTTC.

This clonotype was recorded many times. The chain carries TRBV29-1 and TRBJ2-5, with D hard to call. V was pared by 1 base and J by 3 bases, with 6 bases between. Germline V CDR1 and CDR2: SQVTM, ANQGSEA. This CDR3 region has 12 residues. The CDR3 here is CSVEALKETQYF. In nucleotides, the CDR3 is TGCAGCGTTGAAGCCCTTAAAGAGACCCAGTACTTC.

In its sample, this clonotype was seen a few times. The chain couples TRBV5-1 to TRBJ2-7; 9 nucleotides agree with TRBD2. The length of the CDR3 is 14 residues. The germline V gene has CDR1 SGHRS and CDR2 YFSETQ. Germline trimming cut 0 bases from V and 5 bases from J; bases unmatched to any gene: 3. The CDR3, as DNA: TGCGCCAGCAGCTTGGGGCTAGCGGGACACGAGCAGTACTTC. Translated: CASSLGLAGHEQYF.

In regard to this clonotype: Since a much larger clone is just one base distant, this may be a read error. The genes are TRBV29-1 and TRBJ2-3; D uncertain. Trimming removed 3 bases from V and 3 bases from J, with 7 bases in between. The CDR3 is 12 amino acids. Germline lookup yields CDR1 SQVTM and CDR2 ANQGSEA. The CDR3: CSVETLTDTQYF. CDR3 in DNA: TGCAGCGTTGAGACACTTACAGATACGCAGTATTTT.

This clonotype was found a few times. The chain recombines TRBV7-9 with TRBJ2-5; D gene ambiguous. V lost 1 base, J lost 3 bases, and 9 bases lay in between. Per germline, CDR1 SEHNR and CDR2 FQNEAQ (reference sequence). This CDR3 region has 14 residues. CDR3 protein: CASSLVTDKETQYF. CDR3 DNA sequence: TGTGCCAGCAGCTTAGTTACAGATAAAGAGACCCAGTACTTC.

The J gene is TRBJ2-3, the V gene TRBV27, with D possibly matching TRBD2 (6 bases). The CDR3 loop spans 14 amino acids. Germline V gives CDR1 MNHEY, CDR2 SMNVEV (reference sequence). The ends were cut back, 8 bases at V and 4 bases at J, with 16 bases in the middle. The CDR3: CASDRVGSADTQYF. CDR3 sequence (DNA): TGTGCCAGCGATCGGGTCGGGAGCGCAGATACGCAGTATTTT.

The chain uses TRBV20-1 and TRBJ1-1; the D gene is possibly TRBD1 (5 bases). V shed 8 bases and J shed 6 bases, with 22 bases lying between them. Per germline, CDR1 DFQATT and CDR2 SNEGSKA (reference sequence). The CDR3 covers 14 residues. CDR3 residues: CSSGQSGEGPEAFF. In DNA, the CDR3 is TGCAGTTCGGGGCAGTCGGGAGAGGGCCCTGAAGCTTTCTTT.

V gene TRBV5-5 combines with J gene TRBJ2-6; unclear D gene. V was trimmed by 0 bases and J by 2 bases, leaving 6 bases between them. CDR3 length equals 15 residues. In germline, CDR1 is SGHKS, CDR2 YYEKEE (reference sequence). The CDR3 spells CASSLGQTGANVLTF. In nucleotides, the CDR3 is TGTGCCAGCAGCTTGGGGCAGACTGGGGCCAACGTCCTGACTTTC.

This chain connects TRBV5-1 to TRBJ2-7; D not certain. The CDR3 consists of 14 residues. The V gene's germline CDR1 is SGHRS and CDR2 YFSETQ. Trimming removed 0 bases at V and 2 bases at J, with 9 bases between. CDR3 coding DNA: TGCGCCAGCAGCTTGGACGCCTTGACCTACGAGCAGTACTTC. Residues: CASSLDALTYEQYF.